This T cell receptor beta chain is from a study of T-cell memory formation after mild COVID-19. This clonotype was seen a handful of times. J lost 2 bases, V lost 8 bases, and 5 bases had no gene match. The CDR3 sequence is 13 residues long. Germline V gives CDR1 SGHRS, CDR2 YFSETQ. TCRdb reprocessed the 5' RACE reads with MiXCR, giving one entry per CDR3 protein. The profile shows roughly 250,000 distinct CDR3 sequences, roughly 15% of them singletons. The TCR originated in a young man who had mild COVID-19 (a few samples of this study predate the infection). Cell type and time point are not known. This chain uses TRBV5-1 with TRBJ2-5; TRBD2 agrees at 8 bases. The sequencing sample was made of PBMCs or a T cell subset sorted from them (not recorded which). The CDR3 loop is CASQAGAQETQYF. The DNA for the CDR3 is TGCGCCAGTCAAGCGGGGGCGCAAGAGACCCAGTACTTC.